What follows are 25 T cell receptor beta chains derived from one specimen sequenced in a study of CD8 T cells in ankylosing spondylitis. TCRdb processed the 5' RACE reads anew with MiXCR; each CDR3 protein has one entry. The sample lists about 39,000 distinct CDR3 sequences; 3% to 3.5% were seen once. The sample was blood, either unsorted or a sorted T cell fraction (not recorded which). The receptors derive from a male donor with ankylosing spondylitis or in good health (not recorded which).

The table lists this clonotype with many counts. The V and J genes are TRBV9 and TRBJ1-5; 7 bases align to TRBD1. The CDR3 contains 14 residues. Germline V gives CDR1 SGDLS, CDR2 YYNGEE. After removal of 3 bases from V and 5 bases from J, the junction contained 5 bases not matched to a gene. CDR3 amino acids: CASSAGTEDQPQHF. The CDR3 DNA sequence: TGTGCCAGCAGCGCTGGGACAGAGGATCAGCCCCAGCATTTT.

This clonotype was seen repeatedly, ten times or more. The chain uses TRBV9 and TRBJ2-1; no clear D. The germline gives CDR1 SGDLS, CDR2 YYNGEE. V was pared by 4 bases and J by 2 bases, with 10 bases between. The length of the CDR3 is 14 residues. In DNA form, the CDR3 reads TGTGCCAGCAGCCCCCGCCAGACCTACAATGAGCAGTTCTTC. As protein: CASSPRQTYNEQFF.

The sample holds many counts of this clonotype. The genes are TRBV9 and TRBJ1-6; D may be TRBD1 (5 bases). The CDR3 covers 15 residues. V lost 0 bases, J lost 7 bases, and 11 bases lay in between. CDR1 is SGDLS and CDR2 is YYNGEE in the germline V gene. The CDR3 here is CASSVGGSENSPLHF. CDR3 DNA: TGTGCCAGCAGCGTAGGGGGCAGCGAAAATTCACCCCTCCACTTT.

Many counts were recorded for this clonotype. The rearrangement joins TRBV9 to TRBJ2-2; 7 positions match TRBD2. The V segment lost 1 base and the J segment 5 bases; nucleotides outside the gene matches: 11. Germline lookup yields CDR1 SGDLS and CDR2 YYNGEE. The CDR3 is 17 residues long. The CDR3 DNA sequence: TGTGCCAGCAGCGTATCCCCCGGAGGACTAGGGACCGGGGAGCTGTTTTTT. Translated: CASSVSPGGLGTGELFF. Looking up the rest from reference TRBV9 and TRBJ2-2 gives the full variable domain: DSGVTQTPKHLITATGQRVTLRCSPRSGDLSVYWYQQSLDQGLQFLIQYYNGEERAKGNILERFSAQQFPDLHSELNLSSLELGDSALYFCASSVSPGGLGTGELFFGEGSRLTVL.

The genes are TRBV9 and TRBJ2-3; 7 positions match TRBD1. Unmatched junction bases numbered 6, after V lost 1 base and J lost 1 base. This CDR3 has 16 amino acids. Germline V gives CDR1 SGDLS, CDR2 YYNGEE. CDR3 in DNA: TGTGCCAGCAGCGTACAACAGGGGACGGGCACAGATACGCAGTATTTT. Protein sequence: CASSVQQGTGTDTQYF.

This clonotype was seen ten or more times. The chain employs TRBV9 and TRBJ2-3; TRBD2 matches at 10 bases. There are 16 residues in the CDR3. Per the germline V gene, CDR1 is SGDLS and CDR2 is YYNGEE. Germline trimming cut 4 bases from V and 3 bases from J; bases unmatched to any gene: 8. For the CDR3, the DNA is TGTGCCAGCAGCCCAGGGCTAGCGGGGGTTACAGATACGCAGTATTTT. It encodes CASSPGLAGVTDTQYF.

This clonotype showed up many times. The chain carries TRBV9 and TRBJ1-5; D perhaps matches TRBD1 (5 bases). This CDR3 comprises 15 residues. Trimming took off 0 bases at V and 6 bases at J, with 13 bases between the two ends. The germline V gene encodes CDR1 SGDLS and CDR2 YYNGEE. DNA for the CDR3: TGTGCCAGCAGCGTAGGGCAGGGCCAGGGTCAGCCCCAGCATTTT. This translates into CASSVGQGQGQPQHF.

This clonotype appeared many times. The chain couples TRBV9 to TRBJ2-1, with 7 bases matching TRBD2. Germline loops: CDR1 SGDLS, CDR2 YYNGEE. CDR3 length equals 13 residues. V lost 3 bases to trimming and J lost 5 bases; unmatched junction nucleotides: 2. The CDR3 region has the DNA TGTGCCAGCAGCGCGGGGACTAACAATGAGCAGTTCTTC. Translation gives CASSAGTNNEQFF.

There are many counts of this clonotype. CDR3 protein: CASSVQPNNEQFF. The CDR3, as DNA: TGTGCCAGCAGCGTCCAGCCGAACAATGAGCAGTTCTTC. The V and J genes are TRBV9 and TRBJ2-1; D gene uncertain. Germline CDR1 SGDLS, CDR2 YYNGEE. The V gene lost 2 bases and the J gene lost 5 bases, with 8 bases spanning the gap. The CDR3 covers 13 residues.

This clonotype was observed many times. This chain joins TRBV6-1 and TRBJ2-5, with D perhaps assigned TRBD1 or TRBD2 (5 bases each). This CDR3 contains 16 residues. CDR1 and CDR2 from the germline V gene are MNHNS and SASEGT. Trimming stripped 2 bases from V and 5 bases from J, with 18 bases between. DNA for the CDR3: TGTGCCAGCAGTGAATGGGGGTCCGGGCCGGTGGAGACCCAGTACTTC. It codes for CASSEWGSGPVETQYF.

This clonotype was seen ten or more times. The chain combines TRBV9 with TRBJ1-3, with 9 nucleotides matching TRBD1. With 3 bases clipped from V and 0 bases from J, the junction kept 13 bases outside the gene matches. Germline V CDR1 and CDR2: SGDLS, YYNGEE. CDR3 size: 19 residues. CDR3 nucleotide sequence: TGTGCCAGCAGCGGATCCCGGGACAGGGTTCGGAGCTCTGGAAACACCATATATTTT. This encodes CASSGSRDRVRSSGNTIYF.

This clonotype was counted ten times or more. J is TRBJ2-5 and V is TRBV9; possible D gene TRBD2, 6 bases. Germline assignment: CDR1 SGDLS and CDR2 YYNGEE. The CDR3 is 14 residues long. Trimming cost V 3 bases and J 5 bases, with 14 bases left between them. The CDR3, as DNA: TGTGCCAGCAGCGCCTTGACTAGTGTGGAGACCCAGTACTTC. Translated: CASSALTSVETQYF.

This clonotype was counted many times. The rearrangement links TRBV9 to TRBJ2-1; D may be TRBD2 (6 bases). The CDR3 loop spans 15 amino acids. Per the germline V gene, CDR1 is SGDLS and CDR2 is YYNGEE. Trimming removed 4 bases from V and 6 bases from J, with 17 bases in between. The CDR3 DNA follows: TGTGCCAGCAGCCCGGAGGGCGAGGGGTTCAATGAGCAGTTCTTC. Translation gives CASSPEGEGFNEQFF.

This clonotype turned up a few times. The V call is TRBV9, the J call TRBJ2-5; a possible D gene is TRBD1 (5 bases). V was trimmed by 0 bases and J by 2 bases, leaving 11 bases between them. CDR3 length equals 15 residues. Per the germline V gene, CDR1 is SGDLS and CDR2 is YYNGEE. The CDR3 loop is CASSVAPGRQETQYF. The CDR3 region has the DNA TGTGCCAGCAGCGTAGCACCAGGGCGTCAAGAGACCCAGTACTTC.

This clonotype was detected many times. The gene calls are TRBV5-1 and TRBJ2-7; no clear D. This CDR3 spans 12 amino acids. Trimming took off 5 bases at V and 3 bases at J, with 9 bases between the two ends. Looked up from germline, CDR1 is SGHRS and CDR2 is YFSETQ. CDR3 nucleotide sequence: TGCGCCAGCAGTCCCCCTGACTACGAGCAGTACGTC. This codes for CASSPPDYEQYV.

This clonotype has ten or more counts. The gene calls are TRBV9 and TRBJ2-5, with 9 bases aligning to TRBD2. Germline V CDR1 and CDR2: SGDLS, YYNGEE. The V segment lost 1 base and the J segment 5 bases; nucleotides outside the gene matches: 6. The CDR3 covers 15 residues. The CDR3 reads CASSVSGGWEETQYF. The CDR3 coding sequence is TGTGCCAGCAGCGTAAGCGGGGGGTGGGAGGAGACCCAGTACTTC.

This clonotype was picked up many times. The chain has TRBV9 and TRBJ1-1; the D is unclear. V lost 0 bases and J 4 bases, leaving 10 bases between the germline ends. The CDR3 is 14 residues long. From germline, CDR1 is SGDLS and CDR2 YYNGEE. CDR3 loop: CASSVATGGTEAFF. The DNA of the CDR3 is TGTGCCAGCAGCGTAGCTACGGGTGGCACTGAAGCTTTCTTT.

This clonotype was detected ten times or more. CDR3 in amino acids: CASSVAPASGRITDTQYF. CDR3 sequence (DNA): TGTGCCAGCAGCGTAGCTCCGGCTAGCGGGAGAATAACAGATACGCAGTATTTT. This sequence joins TRBV9 and TRBJ2-3, with 10 bases aligning to TRBD2. Trimming took 0 bases from V and 3 from J; bases not matched to a gene: 10. Germline V CDR1 and CDR2: SGDLS, YYNGEE. The CDR3 sequence is 18 residues long.

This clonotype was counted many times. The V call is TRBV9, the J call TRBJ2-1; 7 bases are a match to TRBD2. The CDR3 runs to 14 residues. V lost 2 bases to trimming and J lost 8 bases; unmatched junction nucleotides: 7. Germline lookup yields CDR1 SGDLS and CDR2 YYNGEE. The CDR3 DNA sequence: TGTGCCAGCAGCGTCGTGACTAGCTCCCATGAGCAGTTCTTC. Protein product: CASSVVTSSHEQFF.

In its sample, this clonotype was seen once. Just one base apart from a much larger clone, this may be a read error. The CDR3 coding sequence is TGTGCCAGCAGCGTAAAGATTAGCGGGAGTCAGTACGGCACAGATACGCAGTATTTT. Residues: CASSVKISGSQYGTDTQYF. The chain recombines TRBV9 with TRBJ2-3; TRBD2 matches at 9 bases. CDR1 and CDR2 from the germline V gene are SGDLS and YYNGEE. The CDR3 totals 19 residues. After removal of 1 base from V and 1 base from J, the junction contained 13 bases not matched to a gene.

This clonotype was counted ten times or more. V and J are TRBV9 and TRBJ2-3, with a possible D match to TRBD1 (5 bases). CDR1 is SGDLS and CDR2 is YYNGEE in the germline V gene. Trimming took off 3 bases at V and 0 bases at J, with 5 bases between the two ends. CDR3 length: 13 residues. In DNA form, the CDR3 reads TGTGCCAGCAGCGGGACAAGCACAGATACGCAGTATTTT. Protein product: CASSGTSTDTQYF.

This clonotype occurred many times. CDR3 bases: TGTGCCAGCAGCGTATTAGGGAAACAAGAGACCCAGTACTTC. This gives the protein CASSVLGKQETQYF. This chain connects TRBV9 to TRBJ2-5; D ambiguous. CDR3 size: 14 residues. Germline lookup yields CDR1 SGDLS and CDR2 YYNGEE. V lost 1 base and J 2 bases, leaving 9 bases between the germline ends.

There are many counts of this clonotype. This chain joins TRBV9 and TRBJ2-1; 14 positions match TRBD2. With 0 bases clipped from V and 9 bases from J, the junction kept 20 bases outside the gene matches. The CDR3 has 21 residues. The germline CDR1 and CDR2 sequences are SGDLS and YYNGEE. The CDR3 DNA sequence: TGTGCCAGCAGCGTAGTGGGGACTAGCGGGGGCGGGGGCGTTGAAGATAGTGAGCAGTTCTTC. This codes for CASSVVGTSGGGGVEDSEQFF. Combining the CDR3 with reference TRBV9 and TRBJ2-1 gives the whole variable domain DSGVTQTPKHLITATGQRVTLRCSPRSGDLSVYWYQQSLDQGLQFLIQYYNGEERAKGNILERFSAQQFPDLHSELNLSSLELGDSALYFCASSVVGTSGGGGVEDSEQFFGPGTRLTVL.

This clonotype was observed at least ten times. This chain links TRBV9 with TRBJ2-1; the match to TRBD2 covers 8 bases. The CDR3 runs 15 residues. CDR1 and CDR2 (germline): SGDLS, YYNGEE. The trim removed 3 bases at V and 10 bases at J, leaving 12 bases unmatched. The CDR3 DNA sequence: TGTGCCAGCAGCGCCCTTGCGGGGGGCTCCCGGGAGCAGTTCTTC. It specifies CASSALAGGSREQFF.

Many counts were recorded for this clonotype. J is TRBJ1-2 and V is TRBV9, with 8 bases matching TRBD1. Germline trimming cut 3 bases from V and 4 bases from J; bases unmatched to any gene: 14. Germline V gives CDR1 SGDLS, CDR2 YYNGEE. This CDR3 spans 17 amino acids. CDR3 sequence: CASSANTQGARSYGYTF. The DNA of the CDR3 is TGTGCCAGCAGCGCGAACACCCAGGGGGCCCGGTCCTATGGCTACACCTTC.